The present T cell receptor (beta chain) was sequenced within a study of cytomegalovirus exposure and HLA in healthy donors. PCR involved 60 Vbeta and 13 Jbeta primers. Assay used: immunoSEQ multiplex PCR; TCRdb lists only in-frame clones, some missing. The repertoire includes under 200,000 clones, nearly 80% of them detected once, and less than 6% sits in the top ten. The V gene lost 5 bases and the J gene lost 3 bases, with 16 bases spanning the gap. CDR1 and CDR2 from the germline V gene are LNHDA and SQIVND (reference sequence). The CDR3 spans 15 residues. The chain is built from TRBV19 and TRBJ1-2; perhaps TRBD1 as D (6 bases). Sequencing input: PBMCs. The source is a woman in her twenties or thirties in good health and CMV-seropositive. The DNA of the CDR3 is TGTGCCAGTAGTCGGTCGCCCAGGGGAGACTATGGCTACACCTTC. Protein product: CASSRSPRGDYGYTF.